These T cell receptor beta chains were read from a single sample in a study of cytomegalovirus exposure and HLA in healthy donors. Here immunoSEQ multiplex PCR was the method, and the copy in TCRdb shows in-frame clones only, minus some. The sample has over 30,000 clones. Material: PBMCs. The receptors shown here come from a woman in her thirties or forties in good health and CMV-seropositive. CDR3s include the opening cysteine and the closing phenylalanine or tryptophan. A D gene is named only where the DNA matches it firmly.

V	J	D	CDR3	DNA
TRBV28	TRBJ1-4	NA	CASSFSGLNEKLFF	TGTGCCAGCAGTTTTTCAGGGTTAAATGAAAAACTGTTTTTT
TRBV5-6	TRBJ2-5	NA	CASSVTTEQETQYF	TGTGCCAGCAGCGTCACGACAGAACAAGAGACCCAGTACTTC
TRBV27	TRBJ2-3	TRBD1	CASSSTGANTDTQYF	TGTGCCAGCAGTTCGACAGGGGCCAACACAGATACGCAGTATTTT
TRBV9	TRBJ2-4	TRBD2	CASSPSTSGVKNIQYF	TGTGCCAGCAGTCCTTCGACTAGCGGAGTCAAAAACATTCAGTACTTC
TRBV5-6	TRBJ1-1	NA	CASSLAGTSAFF	TGTGCCAGCAGCTTGGCAGGGACAAGCGCTTTCTTT
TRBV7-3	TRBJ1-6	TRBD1	CASSQMGQGYSPLHF	TGTGCCAGCAGCCAAATGGGACAGGGGTACTCACCCCTCCACTTT
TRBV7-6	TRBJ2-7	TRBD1	CASSFGTGTYEQYF	TGTGCCAGCAGCTTCGGGACAGGGACCTACGAGCAGTACTTC
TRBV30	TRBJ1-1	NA	CAWSVRGGSGSREAFF	TGTGCCTGGAGTGTACGGGGGGGATCCGGATCGCGTGAAGCTTTCTTT
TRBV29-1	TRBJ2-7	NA	CSARRSSYEQYF	TGCAGCGCCCGGAGGAGCTCCTACGAGCAGTACTTC
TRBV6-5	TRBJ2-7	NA	CASGRGYEQYF	TGTGCCAGTGGAAGAGGGTACGAGCAGTACTTC
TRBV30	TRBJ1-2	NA	CAWRGGSGYGYTF	TGTGCCTGGAGGGGGGGATCGGGCTATGGCTACACCTTC
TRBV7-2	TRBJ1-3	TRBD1	CASSPGQGRENTIYF	TGTGCCAGCAGCCCGGGACAGGGCAGGGAAAACACCATATATTTT
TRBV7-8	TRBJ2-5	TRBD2	CASSLAASGPAAQYF	TGTGCCAGCAGCTTAGCGGCTAGCGGCCCGGCAGCCCAGTACTTC
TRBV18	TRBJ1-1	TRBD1	CASSPLDRPNTEAFF	TGTGCCAGCTCACCACTGGACAGGCCGAACACTGAAGCTTTCTTT
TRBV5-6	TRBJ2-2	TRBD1	CASSLVPTGGQGELFF	TGTGCCAGCAGCTTAGTACCCACAGGGGGCCAGGGGGAGCTGTTTTTT
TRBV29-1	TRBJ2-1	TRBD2	CSGGGSSWDEQFF	TGCAGCGGCGGGGGATCGTCGTGGGATGAGCAGTTCTTC
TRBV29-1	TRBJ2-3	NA	CSVEGLGRGADKQYF	TGCAGCGTTGAAGGGCTGGGCAGGGGAGCAGATAAGCAGTATTTT
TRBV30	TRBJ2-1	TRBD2	CAWSRGVDEQFF	TGTGCCTGGAGTCGGGGGGTGGATGAGCAGTTCTTC
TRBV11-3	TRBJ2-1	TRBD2	CASSSIAGKNEQFF	TGTGCCAGCAGCTCAATAGCGGGGAAAAATGAGCAGTTCTTC
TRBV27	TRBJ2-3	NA	CASSAGADTQYF	TGTGCCAGCAGTGCAGGGGCAGATACGCAGTATTTT
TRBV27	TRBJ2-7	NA	CASTPSAGALYEQYF	TGTGCCAGCACCCCCTCGGCAGGGGCGCTCTACGAGCAGTACTTC
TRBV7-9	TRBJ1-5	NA	CASSLGAGGPNQPQHF	TGTGCCAGCAGCTTAGGCGCGGGAGGGCCAAATCAGCCCCAGCATTTT
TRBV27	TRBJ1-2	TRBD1	CASSLSWTGNYGYTF	TGTGCCAGCAGTTTAAGCTGGACAGGCAACTATGGCTACACCTTC
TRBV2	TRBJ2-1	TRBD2	CASSELGLALNEQFF	TGTGCCAGCAGTGAATTGGGACTAGCGTTGAATGAGCAGTTCTTC
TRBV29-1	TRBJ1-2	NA	CSVSQGDYGYTF	TGCAGCGTTTCCCAGGGCGACTATGGCTACACCTTC
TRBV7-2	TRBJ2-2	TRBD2	CASSLAIGLAGDTGELFF	TGTGCCAGCAGCTTAGCGATTGGACTAGCGGGAGACACCGGGGAGCTGTTTTTT
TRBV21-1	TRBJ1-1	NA	CASSKSGRGGNTEAFF	TGTGCCAGCAGCAAATCCGGACGAGGGGGGAACACTGAAGCTTTCTTT
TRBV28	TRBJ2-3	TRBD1	CASSIQGTTDTQYF	TGTGCCAGCTCTATACAGGGGACCACAGATACGCAGTATTTT
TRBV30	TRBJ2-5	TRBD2	CAWRAGAQYQETQYF	TGTGCCTGGAGGGCGGGAGCGCAGTACCAAGAGACCCAGTACTTC
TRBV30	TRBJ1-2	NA	CAWSVGVGGYTF	TGTGCCTGGAGTGTAGGGGTGGGAGGCTACACCTTC
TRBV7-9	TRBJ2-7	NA	CASSFQLEQYF	TGTGCCAGCAGCTTCCAACTCGAGCAGTACTTC
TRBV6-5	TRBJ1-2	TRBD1	CASNLYPGQDYGYTF	TGTGCCAGCAATCTATATCCGGGACAGGACTATGGCTACACCTTC
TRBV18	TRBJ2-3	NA	CASAGITDTQYF	TGTGCCAGCGCAGGGATCACAGATACGCAGTATTTT
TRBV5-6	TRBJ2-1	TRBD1	CASSSGTGYNEQFF	TGTGCCAGCAGCTCGGGGACAGGGTACAATGAGCAGTTCTTC
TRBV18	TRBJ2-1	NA	CASSPHVPRSSYNEQFF	TGTGCCAGCTCACCACATGTCCCTAGGAGCTCCTACAATGAGCAGTTCTTC
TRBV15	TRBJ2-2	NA	CATSRFKGTGELFF	TGTGCCACCAGCAGATTTAAGGGGACCGGGGAGCTGTTTTTT
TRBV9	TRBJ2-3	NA	CASSPNWDTQYF	TGTGCCAGCAGCCCAAACTGGGATACGCAGTATTTT
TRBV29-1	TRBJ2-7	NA	CSVGWGREVGEQYF	TGCAGCGTTGGGTGGGGCAGGGAGGTGGGCGAGCAGTACTTC
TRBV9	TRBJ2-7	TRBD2	CASSPRLAGHYEQYF	TGTGCCAGCAGCCCTCGACTAGCGGGACACTACGAGCAGTACTTC
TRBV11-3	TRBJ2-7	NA	CASSQRSDYEQYF	TGTGCCAGCAGCCAGCGGAGTGACTACGAGCAGTACTTC